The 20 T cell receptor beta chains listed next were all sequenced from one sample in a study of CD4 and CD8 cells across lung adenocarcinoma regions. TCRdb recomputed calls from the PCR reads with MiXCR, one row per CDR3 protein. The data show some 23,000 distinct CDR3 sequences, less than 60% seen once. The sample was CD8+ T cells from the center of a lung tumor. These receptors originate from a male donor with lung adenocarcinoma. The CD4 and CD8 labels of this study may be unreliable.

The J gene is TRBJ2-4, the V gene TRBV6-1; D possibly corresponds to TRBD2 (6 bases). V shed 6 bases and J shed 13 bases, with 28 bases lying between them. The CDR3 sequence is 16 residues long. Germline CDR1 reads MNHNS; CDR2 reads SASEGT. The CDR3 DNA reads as TGTGCCAGCAGCGATGCGGGGCGATGCGACACAAATACGCAGTACTTC. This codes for CASSDAGRCDTNTQYF.

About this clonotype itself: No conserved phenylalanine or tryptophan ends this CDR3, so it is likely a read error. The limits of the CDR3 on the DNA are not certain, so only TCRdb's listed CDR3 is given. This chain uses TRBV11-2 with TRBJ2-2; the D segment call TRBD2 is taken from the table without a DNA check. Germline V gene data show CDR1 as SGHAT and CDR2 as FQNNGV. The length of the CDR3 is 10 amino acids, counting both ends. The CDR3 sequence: CASSPTSGRV.

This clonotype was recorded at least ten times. In DNA, the CDR3 is TGTGCCAGCAGCCGAATGTGGGTACAGCGTCACTACGAGCAGTACTTC. It codes for CASSRMWVQRHYEQYF. V gene TRBV27 combines with J gene TRBJ2-1; unclear D gene. The J call may be in error: the DNA end matches TRBJ2-7 better. Germline V gene lookup returns CDR1 MNHEY and CDR2 SMNVEV (reference sequence). CDR3 length: 16 amino acids.

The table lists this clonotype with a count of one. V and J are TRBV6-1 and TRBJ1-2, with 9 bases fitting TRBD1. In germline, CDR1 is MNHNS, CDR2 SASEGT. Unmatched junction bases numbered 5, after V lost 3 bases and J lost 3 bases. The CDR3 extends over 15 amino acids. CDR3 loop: CASSEVTGGHYGYTF. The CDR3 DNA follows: TGTGCCAGCAGTGAGGTTACAGGGGGCCACTATGGCTACACCTTC.

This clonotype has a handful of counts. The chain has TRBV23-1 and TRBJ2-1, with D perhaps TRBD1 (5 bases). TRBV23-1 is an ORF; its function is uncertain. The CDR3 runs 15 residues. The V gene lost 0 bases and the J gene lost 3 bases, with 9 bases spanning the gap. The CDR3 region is CASSQSPGLYNEQFF. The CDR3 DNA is TGCGCCAGCAGTCAATCGCCAGGGCTCTACAATGAGCAGTTCTTC.

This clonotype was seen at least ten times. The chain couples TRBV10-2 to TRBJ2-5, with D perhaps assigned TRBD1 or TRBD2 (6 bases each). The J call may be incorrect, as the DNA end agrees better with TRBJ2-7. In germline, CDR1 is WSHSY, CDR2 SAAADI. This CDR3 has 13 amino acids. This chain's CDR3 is CASLWGAQSEQYF. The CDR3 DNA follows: TGCGCCAGCCTGTGGGGGGCGCAGTCCGAGCAGTACTTC.

The CDR3 here is CASSVVGLAENEQFF. Written as DNA, the CDR3 is TGTGCCAGCAGCGTAGTGGGACTAGCAGAAAATGAGCAGTTCTTC. This chain links TRBV9 with TRBJ2-1, with 9 bases that match TRBD2. The germline V gene encodes CDR1 SGDLS and CDR2 YYNGEE. This CDR3 spans 15 amino acids. The junction had 5 bases not matched to a gene; V was cut back by 0 bases and J by 7 bases.

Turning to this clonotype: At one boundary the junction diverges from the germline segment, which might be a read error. As DNA, the CDR3 is TGTGCGAGCCGGGGGCGCGGCACAGAGACGCAGTATTTT. It yields the protein CASRGRGTETQYF. This rearrangement joins TRBV6-1 to TRBJ2-3, with D perhaps assigned TRBD1 or TRBD2 (6 bases each). Germline V CDR1 and CDR2: MNHNS, SASEGT. The CDR3 is 13 amino acids.

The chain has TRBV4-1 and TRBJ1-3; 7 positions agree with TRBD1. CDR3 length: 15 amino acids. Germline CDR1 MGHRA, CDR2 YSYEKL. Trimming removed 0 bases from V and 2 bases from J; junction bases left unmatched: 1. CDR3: CASSQEDRTGNTIYF. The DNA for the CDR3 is TGCGCCAGCAGCCAAGAGGACAGGACTGGAAACACCATATATTTT.

The CDR3 sequence is CASSNTGGSRTEAFF. Here the CDR3 DNA reads TGCGCCAGCAGCAACACAGGGGGAAGTAGGACTGAAGCTTTCTTT. The chain joins TRBV5-1 to TRBJ1-1; 8 bases are shared with TRBD1. Germline loops: CDR1 SGHRS, CDR2 YFSETQ. The CDR3 has 15 amino acids. The junction had 10 bases not matched to a gene; V was cut back by 4 bases and J by 5 bases.

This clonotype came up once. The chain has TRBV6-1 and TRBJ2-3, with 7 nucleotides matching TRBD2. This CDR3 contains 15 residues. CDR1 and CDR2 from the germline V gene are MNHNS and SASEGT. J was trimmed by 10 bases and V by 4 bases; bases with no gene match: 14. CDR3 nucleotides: TGTGCCAGCAGTGGTGCGGGAGCGTACACAGGTGCGCAGTATTTT. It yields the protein CASSGAGAYTGAQYF.

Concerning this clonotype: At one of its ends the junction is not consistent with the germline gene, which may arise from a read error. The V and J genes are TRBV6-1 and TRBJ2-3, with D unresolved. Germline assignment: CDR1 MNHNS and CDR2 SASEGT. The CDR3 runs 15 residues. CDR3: CASSPWPSLTETQYF. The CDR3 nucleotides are TGTGCCAGCAGTCCATGGCCCTCGCTCACAGAGACGCAGTATTTC.

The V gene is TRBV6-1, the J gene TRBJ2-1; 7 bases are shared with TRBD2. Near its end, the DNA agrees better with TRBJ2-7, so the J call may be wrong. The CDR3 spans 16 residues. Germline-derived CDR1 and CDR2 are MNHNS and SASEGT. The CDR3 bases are TGTGCCAGCGGGGGAGCCGGGGGAGGGGATGGGGAGACGCAGTACTTC. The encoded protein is CASGGAGGGDGETQYF.

CDR3 protein: CASSLVSGRDTDTQYF. The CDR3 bases are TGTGCCAGCAGCTTAGTTAGCGGGAGGGACACAGATACGCAGTATTTT. The genes are TRBV7-9 and TRBJ2-3, with 11 bases aligning to TRBD2. The germline CDR1 and CDR2 sequences are SEHNR and FQNEAQ (reference sequence). Trimming removed 1 base from V and 2 bases from J; junction bases left unmatched: 2. This CDR3 is built from 16 residues.

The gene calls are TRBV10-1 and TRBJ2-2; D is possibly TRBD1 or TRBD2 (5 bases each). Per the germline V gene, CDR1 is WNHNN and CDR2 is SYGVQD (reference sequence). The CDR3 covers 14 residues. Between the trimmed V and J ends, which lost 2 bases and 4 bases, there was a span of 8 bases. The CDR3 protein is CASSEMGTTGELFF. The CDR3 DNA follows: TGCGCCAGCAGTGAGATGGGGACCACCGGGGAGCTGTTTTTT.

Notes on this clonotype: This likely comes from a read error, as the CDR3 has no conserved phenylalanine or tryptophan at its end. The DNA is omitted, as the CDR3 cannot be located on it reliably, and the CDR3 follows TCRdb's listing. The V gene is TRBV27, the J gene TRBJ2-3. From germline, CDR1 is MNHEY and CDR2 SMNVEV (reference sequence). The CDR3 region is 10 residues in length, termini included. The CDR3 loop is CASRPRDPVL.

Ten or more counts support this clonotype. CDR3 coding DNA: TGTGCCAGCAGTTTGGGGCTAAAATCCCAGTACTTC. Translating gives CASSLGLKSQYF. The gene calls are TRBV12-3 or TRBV12-4 and TRBJ2-5; a weak D match, TRBD1 (5 bases). Trimming took off 3 bases at V and 9 bases at J, with 11 bases between the two ends. This CDR3 is built from 12 residues.

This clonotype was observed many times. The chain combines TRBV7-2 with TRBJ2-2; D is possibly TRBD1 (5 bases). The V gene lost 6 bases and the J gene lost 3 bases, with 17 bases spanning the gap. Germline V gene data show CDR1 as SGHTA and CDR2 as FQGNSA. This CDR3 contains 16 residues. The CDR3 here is CASRPMGQGYTGELFF. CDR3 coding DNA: TGTGCCAGCAGACCCATGGGGCAGGGCTACACCGGGGAGCTGTTTTTT.

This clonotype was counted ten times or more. CDR3 bases: TGTGCCACAATACGGGACAGCAAACAAGAGACCCAGTACTTC. Protein sequence: CATIRDSKQETQYF. The V call is TRBV6-1, the J call TRBJ2-5; the match to TRBD1 covers 7 bases. The V segment lost 10 bases and the J segment 2 bases; nucleotides outside the gene matches: 10. Germline loops: CDR1 MNHNS, CDR2 SASEGT. This CDR3 contains 14 residues.

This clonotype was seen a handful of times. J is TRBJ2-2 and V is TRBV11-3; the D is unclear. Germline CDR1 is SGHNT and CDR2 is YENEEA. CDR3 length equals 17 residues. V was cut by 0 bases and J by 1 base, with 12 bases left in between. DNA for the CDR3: TGTGCCAGCAGCTTAGATGAGGCGACTGAGAACACCGGGGAGCTGTTTTTT. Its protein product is CASSLDEATENTGELFF.